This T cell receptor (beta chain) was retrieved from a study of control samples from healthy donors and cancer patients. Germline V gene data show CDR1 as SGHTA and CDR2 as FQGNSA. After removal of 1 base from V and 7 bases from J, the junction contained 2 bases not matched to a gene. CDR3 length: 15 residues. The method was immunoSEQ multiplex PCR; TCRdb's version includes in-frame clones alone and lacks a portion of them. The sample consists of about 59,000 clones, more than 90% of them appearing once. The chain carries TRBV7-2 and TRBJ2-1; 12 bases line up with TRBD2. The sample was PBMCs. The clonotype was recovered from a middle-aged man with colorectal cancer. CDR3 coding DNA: TGTGCCAGCAGCTTAGGGACTAGCGGGGTAAATGAGCAGTTCTTC. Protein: CASSLGTSGVNEQFF.